This T cell receptor beta chain was captured in a study of blood T cell repertoires in COVID-19. Study context: From the United States, Italy and Spain came samples of acute and convalescent COVID-19.

Some clones are missing from TCRdb's copy, which holds only in-frame ones; the method was immunoSEQ multiplex PCR. The sample shows hundreds of thousands of clones, 85% to 90% of them seen only once. Recruitment covered about 25 US areas and drew participants whose ages spanned about 18 to 89 years. This CDR3 has 15 residues. In germline, CDR1 is LNHDA, CDR2 SQIVND (reference sequence). J was trimmed by 3 bases and V by 5 bases; bases with no gene match: 7. This TCR was sampled from a man in his forties or fifties who had been exposed to COVID-19. The sequenced sample consisted of PBMCs or T cells enriched from blood (not recorded which). The rearrangement links TRBV19 to TRBJ1-2; TRBD1 matches 9 bases. In DNA, the CDR3 is TGTGCCAGTAGTTCCCACAGGGGGCAGGACTATGGCTACACCTTC. This gives the protein CASSSHRGQDYGYTF.